The sequence of this T cell receptor (beta chain) was determined in a study of patients and donors after allogeneic stem cell transplantation. This CDR3 comprises 15 residues. V shed 3 bases and J shed 0 bases, with 11 bases lying between them. Each CDR3 protein is one row after TCRdb ran MiXCR on the RT-PCR reads. Among about 160,000 distinct CDR3 sequences listed, about a third were seen once. This clonotype was observed at least ten times. The specimen sequenced was blood, either unsorted or a sorted T cell fraction (not recorded which). V and J are TRBV12-3 or TRBV12-4 and TRBJ1-1; maybe TRBD1 (6 bases). This TCR was sampled from a human donor who was either an allogeneic HSCT recipient or a stem cell or donor lymphocyte infusion donor (not recorded which). It is not recorded whose cells these are; they may come from a transplant donor. CDR3 DNA sequence: TGTGCCAGCAGTTTCCAGGGGAGTTTGAACACTGAAGCTTTCTTT. This codes for CASSFQGSLNTEAFF.